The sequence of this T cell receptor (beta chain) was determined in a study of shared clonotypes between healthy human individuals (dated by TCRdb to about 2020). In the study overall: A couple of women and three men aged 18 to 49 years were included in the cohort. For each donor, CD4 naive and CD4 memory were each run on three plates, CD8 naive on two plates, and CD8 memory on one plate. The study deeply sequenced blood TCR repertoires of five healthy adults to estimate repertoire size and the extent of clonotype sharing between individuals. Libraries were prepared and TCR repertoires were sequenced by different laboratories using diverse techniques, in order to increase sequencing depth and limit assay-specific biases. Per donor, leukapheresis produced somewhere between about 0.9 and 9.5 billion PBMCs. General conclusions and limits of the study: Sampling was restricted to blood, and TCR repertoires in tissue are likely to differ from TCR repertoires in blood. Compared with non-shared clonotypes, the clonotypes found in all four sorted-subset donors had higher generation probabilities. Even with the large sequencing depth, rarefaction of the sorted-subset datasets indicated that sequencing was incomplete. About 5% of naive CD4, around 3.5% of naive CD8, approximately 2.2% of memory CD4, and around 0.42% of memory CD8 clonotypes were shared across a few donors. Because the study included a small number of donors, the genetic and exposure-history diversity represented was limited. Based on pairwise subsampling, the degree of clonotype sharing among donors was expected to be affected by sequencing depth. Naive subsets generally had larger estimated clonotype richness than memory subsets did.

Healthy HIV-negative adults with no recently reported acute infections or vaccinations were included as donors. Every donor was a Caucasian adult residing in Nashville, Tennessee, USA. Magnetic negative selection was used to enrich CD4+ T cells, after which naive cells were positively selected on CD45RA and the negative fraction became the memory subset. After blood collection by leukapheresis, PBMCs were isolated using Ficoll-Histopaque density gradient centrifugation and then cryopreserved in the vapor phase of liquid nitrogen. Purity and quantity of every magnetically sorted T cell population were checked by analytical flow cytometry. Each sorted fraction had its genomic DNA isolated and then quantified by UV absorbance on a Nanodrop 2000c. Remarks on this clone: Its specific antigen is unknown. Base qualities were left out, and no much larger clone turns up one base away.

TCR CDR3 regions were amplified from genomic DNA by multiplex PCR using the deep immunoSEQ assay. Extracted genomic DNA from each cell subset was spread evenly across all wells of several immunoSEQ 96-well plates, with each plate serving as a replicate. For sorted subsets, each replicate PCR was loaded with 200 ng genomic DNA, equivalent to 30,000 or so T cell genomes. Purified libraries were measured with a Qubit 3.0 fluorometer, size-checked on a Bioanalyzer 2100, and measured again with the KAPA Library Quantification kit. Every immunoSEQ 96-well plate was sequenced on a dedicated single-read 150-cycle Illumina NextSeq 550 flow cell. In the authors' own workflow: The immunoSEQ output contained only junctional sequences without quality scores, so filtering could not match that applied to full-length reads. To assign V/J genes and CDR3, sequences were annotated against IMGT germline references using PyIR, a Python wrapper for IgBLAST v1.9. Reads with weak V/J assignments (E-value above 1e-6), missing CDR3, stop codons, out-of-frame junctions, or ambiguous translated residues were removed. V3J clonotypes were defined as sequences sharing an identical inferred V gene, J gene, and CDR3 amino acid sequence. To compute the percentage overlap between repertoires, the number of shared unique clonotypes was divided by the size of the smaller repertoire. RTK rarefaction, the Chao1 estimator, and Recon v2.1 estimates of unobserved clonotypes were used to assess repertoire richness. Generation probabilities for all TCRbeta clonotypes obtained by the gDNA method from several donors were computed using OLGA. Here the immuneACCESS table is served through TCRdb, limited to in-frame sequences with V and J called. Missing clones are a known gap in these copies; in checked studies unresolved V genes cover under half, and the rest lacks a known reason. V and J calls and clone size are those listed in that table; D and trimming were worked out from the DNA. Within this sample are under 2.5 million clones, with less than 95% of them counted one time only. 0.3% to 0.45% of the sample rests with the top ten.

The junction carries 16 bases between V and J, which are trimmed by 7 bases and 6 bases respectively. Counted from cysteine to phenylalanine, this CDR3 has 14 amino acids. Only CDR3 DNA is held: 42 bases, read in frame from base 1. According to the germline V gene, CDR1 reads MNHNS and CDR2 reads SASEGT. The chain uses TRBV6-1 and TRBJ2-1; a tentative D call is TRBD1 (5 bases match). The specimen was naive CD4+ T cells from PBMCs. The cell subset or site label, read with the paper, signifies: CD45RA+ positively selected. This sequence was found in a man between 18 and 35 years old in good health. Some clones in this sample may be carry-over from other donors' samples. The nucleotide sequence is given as TGTGCCAGCATGTATATTTGGGGCGGCAATGAGCAGTTCTTC. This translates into CASMYIWGGNEQFF.